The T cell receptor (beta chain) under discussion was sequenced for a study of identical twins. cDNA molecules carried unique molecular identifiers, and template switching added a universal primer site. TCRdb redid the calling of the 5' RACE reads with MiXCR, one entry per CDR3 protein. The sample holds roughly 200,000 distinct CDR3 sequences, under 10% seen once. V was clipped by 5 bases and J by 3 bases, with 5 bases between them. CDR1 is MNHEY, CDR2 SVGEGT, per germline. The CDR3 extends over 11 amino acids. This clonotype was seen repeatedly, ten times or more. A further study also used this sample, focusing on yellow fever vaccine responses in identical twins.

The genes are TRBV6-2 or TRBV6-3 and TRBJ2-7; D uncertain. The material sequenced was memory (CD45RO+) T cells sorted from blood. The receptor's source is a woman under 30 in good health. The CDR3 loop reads CASSDGYEQYF. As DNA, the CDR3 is TGTGCCAGCAGTGATGGCTACGAGCAGTACTTC.